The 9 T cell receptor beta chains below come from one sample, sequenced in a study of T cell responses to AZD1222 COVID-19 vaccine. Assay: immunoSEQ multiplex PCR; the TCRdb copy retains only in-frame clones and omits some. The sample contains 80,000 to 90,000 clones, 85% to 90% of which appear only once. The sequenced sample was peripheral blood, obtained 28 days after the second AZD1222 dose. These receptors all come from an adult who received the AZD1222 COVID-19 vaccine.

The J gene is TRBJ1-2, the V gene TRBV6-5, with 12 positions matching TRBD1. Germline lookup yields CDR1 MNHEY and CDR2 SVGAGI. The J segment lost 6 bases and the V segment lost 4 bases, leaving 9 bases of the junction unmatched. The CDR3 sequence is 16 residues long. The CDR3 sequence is CASSSGQGARVDGYTF. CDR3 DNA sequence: TGTGCCAGCAGTTCGGGACAGGGGGCGCGGGTAGATGGCTACACCTTC.

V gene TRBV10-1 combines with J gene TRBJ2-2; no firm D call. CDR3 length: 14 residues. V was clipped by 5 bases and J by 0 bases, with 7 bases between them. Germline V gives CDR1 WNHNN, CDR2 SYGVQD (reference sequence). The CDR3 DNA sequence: TGCGCCAGCAGTCCAACTGCGAACACCGGGGAGCTGTTTTTT. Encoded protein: CASSPTANTGELFF.

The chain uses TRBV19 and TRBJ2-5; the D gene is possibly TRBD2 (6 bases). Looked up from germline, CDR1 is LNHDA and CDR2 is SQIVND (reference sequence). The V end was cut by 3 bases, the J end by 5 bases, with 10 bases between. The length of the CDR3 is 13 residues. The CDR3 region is CASSMLARETQYF. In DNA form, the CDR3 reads TGTGCCAGTAGTATGCTAGCGAGGGAGACCCAGTACTTC.

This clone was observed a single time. CDR3 residues: CASSLAQGAEQYF. The DNA for the CDR3 is TGCGCCAGCAGCTTGGCACAGGGAGCCGAGCAGTACTTC. The genes are TRBV5-1 and TRBJ2-7, with TRBD1 as a possible D gene (6 bases). Per germline, CDR1 SGHRS and CDR2 YFSETQ. The CDR3 is 13 residues long. Trimming took 0 bases from V and 6 from J, leaving 10 bases between them.

The DNA of the CDR3 is TGTGCTAGTGGTTCTCACGGGGGGGCGAACACCGGGGAGCTGTTTTTT. Encoded protein: CASGSHGGANTGELFF. V usage is TRBV12-5 and J usage is TRBJ2-2; 8 bases map to TRBD2. J was trimmed by 0 bases and V by 4 bases; bases with no gene match: 4. This CDR3 contains 16 residues. CDR1 and CDR2 (germline): LGHNT, FRNRAP.

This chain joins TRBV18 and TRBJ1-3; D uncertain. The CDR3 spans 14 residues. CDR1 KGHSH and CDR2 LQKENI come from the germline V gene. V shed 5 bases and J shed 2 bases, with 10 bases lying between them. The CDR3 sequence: CASSTNFPGNTIYF. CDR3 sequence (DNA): TGTGCCAGCTCAACAAACTTCCCTGGAAACACCATATATTTT.

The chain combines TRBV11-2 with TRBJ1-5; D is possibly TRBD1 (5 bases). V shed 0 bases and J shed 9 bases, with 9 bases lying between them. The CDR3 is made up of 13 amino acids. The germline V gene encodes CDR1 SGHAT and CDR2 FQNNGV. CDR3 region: CASSLDGGLPQHF. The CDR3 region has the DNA TGTGCCAGCAGCTTAGATGGGGGACTGCCCCAGCATTTT.

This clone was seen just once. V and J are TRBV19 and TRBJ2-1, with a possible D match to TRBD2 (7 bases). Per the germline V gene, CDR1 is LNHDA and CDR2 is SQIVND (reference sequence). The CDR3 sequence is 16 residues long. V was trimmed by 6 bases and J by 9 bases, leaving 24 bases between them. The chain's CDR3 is CASRQTGLGGGGEQFF. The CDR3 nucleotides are TGTGCCAGTAGGCAGACCGGACTAGGAGGGGGGGGTGAGCAGTTCTTC.

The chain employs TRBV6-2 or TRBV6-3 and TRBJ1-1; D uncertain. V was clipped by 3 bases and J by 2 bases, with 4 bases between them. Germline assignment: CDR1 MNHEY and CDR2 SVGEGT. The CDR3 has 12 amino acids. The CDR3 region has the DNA TGTGCCAGCAGTTATTACAACACTGAAGCTTTCTTT. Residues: CASSYYNTEAFF.